This TCR beta chain originates from a study of technical replicates of blood from a handful of donors. The CDR3 is 13 amino acids. V gave up 7 bases and J gave up 6 bases; unmatched junction bases: 7. Germline V gene data show CDR1 as MDHEN and CDR2 as SYDVKM. Sequenced by immunoSEQ multiplex PCR; TCRdb stores in-frame clones only, minus some. The top ten clones hold roughly 0.4% of a sample with some 68,000 clones, approximately 92% of them seen once. The sequenced material came from T cells isolated from PBMCs. This TCR derives from a human donor in good health. The gene calls are TRBV28 and TRBJ2-7, with TRBD1 identical over 9 bases. The DNA of the CDR3 is TGTGCCAGCACCGGGACAGGGCTTGCCGAGCAGTACTTC. Translation gives CASTGTGLAEQYF.